This record looks at one TCR beta chain sequence and its context. This clonotype turned up a few times. Its binding antigen is unknown. The sample holds no much larger clone one base away, and base qualities are not on file. PBMCs were isolated by Ficoll-Paque density gradient centrifugation. Reading the germline V gene gives CDR1 SGDLS and CDR2 YYNGEE. The CDR3 measures 13 amino acids from cysteine to phenylalanine. The DNA shown is the 39-base CDR3, in frame from base 1. The germline ends are 11 bases apart after V is trimmed by 2 bases and J by 8 bases. Sequencing instrument: Illumina NovaSeq 6000. Using 5'RACE with constant-segment primers, TCRalpha and TCRbeta cDNA libraries were constructed, with sample barcodes and unique molecular identifiers added in the process. RNA was extracted from every sample with Trizol reagent. Amplification of the libraries took two PCR steps, and the second step added a second sample barcode plus Illumina TruSeq adapters. Sequencing of libraries was performed on an Illumina NovaSeq with 2 x 150 bp paired-end reads. On the authors' methods: With migec v1.2.7, reads were demultiplexed and then collapsed into UMI-guided consensus sequences. With mixcr v2.1.11, UMI consensuses were aligned to TRA and TRB V and J templates and assembled into clonotypes. A clonotype was counted as expanded or contracted only when both edgeR and NoisET called the clonotype significant, with the noise models trained on biological replicates. For edgeR calls, the thresholds were a false discovery rate-adjusted p below 0.01 and a log2 fold-change of 1. As an exploratory analysis of dynamics, max-normalized trajectories of the 1000 most abundant clonotypes were examined with PCA combined with hierarchical clustering. Separately sequenced CD4+ and CD8+ repertoires were used to assign a CD4 or CD8 phenotype to each responding clone. TCRdb trimmed public reads at Q25 via fastp, called clones via MiXCR and kept in-frame beta chains. Each record represents a unique CDR3 protein, reported with the most common genes and DNA among its rows. What appears here as the V and J calls and clone size reflects TCRdb's work, not the paper's. Recorded for this sample are some 440,000 distinct CDR3 sequences; around a quarter of them occurred a single time. Around 13% of the sample belongs to the ten largest clones.

The data stem from a study of T-cell memory formation after mild COVID-19 (dated by TCRdb to the early 2020s). Context from the whole study: TCR sequence clusters from the two donors were found to be largely donor specific. In a couple of donors, T-cell clones that expanded and contracted after mild COVID-19 were followed by sequencing TCRalpha and TCRbeta repertoires longitudinally. The cohort was made up of two young adult volunteers, one female and one male, who were previously healthy.

Overall study outcomes, separate from this receptor: The study included only a couple of mild cases, and larger cohorts that include severe cases with pre-infection samples were judged to be necessary. Contracting CD4+ clones were located mainly in the CM and EM memory subsets, whereas CD8+ clones were found to be enriched in EMRA. From day 15 to 85, contracting clones showed balanced CD4/CD8 phenotypes, whereas a second wave of clones that expanded from day 15 to 37 leaned towards CD4+. The detection of some responding clones in pre-infection memory suggests that pre-existing cross-reactive memory T cells joined the SARS-CoV-2 response. Whether the second-wave clones peaking on day 37 were SARS-CoV-2 specific was not confirmed.

The TCR was taken from an adult woman who had mild COVID-19 (a few samples of this study predate the infection). The sample titles of this study are shuffled in the database, so cell type and time point are left out; the donor was told from shared clones. The chain is assembled from TRBV9 and TRBJ2-1; the D gene is perhaps TRBD2, on 5 matching bases. Sample: PBMCs or a T cell subset sorted from them (not recorded which). The sequenced DNA: TGTGCCAGCAGCGTGAGAGGGTCAGATGAGCAGTTCTTC. Its translation is CASSVRGSDEQFF.